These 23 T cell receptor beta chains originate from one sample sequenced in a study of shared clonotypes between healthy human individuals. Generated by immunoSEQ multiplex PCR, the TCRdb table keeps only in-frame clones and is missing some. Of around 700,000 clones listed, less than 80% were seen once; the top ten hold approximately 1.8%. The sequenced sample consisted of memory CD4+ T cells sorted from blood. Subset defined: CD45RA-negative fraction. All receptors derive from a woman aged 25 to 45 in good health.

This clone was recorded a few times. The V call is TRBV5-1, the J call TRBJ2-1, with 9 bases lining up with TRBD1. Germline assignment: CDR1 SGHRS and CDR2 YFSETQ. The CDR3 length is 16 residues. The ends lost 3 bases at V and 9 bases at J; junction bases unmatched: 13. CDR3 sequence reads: CASSSKPGQGTSEQFF. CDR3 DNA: TGCGCCAGCAGCTCGAAACCGGGACAGGGAACAAGTGAGCAGTTCTTC.

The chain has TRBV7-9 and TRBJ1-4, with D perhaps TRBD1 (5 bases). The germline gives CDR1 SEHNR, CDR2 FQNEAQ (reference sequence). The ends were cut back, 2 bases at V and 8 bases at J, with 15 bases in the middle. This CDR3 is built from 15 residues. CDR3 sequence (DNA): TGTGCCAGCAGCTTAAAAACGGTGGGGCGGGAAAAACTGTTTTTT. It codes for CASSLKTVGREKLFF.

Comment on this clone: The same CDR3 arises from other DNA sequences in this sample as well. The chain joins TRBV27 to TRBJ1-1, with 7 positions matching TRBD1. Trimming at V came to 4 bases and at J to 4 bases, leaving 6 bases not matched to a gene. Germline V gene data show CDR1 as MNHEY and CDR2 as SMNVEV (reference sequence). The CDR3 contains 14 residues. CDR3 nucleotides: TGTGCCAGCAGTTCGACAGGGTGGGGCACTGAAGCTTTCTTT. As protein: CASSSTGWGTEAFF.

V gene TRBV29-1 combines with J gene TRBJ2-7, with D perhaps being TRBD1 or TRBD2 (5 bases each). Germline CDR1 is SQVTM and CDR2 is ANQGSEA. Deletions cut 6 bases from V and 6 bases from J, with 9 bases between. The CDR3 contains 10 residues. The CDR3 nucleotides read TGCAGCGTAGGGGACGTCGAGCAGTACTTC. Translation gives CSVGDVEQYF.

CDR3 sequence: CASSASRTGDRDEQFF. DNA of the CDR3: TGTGCCAGCAGCGCCTCCCGAACAGGGGATAGGGATGAGCAGTTCTTC. The chain recombines TRBV7-8 with TRBJ2-1, with 7 positions matching TRBD1. CDR3 length: 16 amino acids. Germline assignment: CDR1 SGHVS and CDR2 FQNEAQ. The J segment lost 8 bases and the V segment lost 5 bases, leaving 15 bases of the junction unmatched.

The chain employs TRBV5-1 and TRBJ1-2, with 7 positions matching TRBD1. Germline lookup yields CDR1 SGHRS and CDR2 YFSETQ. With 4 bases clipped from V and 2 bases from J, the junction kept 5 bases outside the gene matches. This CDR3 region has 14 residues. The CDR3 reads CASSLRDSNYGYTF. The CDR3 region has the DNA TGCGCCAGCAGCCTACGGGACAGCAACTATGGCTACACCTTC.

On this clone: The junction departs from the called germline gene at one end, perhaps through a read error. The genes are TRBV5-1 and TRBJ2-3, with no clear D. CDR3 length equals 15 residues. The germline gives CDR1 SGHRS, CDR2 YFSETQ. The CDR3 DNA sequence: TGCGCCAGCAGTTTGGACGGGCAGAGCACAGATACGCAGTATTTT. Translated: CASSLDGQSTDTQYF.

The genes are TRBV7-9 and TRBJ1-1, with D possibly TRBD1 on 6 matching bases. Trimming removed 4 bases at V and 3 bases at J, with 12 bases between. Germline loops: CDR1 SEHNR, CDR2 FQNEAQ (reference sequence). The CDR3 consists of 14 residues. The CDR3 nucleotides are TGTGCCAGCAGCTCGACAGGTCTGGACACTGAAGCTTTCTTT. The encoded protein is CASSSTGLDTEAFF.

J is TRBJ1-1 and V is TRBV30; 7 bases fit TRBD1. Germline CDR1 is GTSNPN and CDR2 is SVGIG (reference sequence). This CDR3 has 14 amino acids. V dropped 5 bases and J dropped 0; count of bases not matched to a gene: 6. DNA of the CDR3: TGTGCCTGGGGTTCCGGGACAGTGAACACTGAAGCTTTCTTT. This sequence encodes CAWGSGTVNTEAFF. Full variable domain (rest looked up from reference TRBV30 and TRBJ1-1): SQTIHQWPATLVQPVGSPLSLECTVEGTSNPNLYWYRQAAGRGLQLLFYSVGIGQISSEVPQNLSASRPQDRQFILSSKKLLLSDSGFYLCAWGSGTVNTEAFFGQGTRLTVV.

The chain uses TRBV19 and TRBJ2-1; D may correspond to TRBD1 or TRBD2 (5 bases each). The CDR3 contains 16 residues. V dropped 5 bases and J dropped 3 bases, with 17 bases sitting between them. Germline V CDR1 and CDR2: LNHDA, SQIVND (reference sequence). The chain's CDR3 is CASSLVWGSNYNEQFF. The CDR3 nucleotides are TGTGCCAGTAGTCTTGTCTGGGGGAGCAACTACAATGAGCAGTTCTTC. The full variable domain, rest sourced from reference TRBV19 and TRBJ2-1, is DGGITQSPKYLFRKEGQNVTLSCEQNLNHDAMYWYRQDPGQGLRLIYYSQIVNDFQKGDIAEGYSVSREKKESFPLTVTSAQKNPTAFYLCASSLVWGSNYNEQFFGPGTRLTVL.

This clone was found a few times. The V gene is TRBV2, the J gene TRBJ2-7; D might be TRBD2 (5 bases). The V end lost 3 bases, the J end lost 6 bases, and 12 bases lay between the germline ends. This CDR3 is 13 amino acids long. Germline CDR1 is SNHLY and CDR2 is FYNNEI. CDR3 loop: CASSDHGGTEQYF. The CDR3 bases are TGTGCCAGCAGTGACCACGGAGGTACCGAGCAGTACTTC.

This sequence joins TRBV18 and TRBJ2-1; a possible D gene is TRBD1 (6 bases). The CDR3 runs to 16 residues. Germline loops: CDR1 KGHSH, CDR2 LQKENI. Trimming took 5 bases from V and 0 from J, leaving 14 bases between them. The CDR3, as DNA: TGTGCCAGCTCAACCGGGACAAGCAGCTCCTACAATGAGCAGTTCTTC. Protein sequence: CASSTGTSSSYNEQFF.

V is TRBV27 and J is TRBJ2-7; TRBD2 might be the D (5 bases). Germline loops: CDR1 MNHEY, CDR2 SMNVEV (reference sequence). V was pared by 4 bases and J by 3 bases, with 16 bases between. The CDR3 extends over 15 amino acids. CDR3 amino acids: CASSYSDGGFYEQYF. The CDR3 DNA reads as TGTGCCAGCAGTTATAGCGACGGCGGGTTCTACGAGCAGTACTTC.

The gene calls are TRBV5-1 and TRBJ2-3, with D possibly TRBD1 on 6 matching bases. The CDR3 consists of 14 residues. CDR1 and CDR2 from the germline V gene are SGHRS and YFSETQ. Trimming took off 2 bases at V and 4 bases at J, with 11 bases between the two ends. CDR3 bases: TGCGCCAGCAGCTTCCAGGGGTCCCCAGATACGCAGTATTTT. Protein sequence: CASSFQGSPDTQYF.

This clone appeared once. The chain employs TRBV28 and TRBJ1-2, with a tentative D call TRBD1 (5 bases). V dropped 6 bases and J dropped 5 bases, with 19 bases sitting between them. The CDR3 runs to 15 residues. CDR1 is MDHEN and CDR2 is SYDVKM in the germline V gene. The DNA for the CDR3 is TGTGCCAGCAGGACGGCGACAGTGAAGGGGTATGGCTACACCTTC. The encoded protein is CASRTATVKGYGYTF.

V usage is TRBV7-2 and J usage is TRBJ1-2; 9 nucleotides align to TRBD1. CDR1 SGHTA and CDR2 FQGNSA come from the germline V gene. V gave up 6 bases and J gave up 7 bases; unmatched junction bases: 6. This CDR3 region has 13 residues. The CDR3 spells CASSRDRASGYTF. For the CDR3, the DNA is TGTGCCAGCAGTCGGGACAGGGCTAGTGGCTACACCTTC.

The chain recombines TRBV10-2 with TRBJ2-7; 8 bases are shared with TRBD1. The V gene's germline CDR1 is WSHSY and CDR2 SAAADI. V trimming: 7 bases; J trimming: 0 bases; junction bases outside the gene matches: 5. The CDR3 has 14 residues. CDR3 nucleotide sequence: TGCGCCAGCAATGGACAGGGCTTCTCCTACGAGCAGTACTTC. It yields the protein CASNGQGFSYEQYF.

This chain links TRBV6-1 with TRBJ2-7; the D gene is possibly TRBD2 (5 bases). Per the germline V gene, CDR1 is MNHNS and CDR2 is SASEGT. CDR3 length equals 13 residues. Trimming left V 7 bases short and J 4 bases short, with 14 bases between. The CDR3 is CASTRTGMYEQYF. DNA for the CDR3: TGTGCCAGCACCCGAACGGGAATGTACGAGCAGTACTTC.

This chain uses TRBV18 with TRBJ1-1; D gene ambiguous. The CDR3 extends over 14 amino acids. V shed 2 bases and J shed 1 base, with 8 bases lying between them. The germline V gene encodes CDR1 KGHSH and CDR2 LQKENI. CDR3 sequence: CASSPTSANTEAFF. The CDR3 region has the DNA TGTGCCAGCTCACCAACTTCGGCGAACACTGAAGCTTTCTTT.

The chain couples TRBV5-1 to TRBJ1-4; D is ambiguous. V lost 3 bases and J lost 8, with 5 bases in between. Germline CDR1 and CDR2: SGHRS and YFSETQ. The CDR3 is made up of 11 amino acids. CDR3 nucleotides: TGCGCCAGCAGCTCGGGGGAAAAACTGTTTTTT. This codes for CASSSGEKLFF.

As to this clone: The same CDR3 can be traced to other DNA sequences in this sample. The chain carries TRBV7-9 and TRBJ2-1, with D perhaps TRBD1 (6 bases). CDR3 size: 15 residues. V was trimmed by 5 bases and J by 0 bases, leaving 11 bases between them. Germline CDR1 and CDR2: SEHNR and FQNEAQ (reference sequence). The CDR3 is CASSLTGSSYNEQFF. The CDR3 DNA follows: TGTGCCAGCAGCCTTACAGGGAGCTCCTACAATGAGCAGTTCTTC.

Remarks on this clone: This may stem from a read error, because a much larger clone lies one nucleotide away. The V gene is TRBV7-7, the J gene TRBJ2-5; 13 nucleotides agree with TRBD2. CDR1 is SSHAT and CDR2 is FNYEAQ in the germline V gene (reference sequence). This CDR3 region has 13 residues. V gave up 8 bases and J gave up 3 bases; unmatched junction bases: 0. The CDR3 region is CASGLAGEETQYF. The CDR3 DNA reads TGTGCCAGCGGACTAGCGGGAGAAGAGACCCAGTACTTC.

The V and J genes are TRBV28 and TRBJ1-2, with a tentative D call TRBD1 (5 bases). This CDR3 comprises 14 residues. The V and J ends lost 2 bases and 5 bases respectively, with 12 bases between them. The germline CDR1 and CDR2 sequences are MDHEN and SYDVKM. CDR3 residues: CASSLGEGRYGYTF. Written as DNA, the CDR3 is TGTGCCAGCAGTTTAGGGGAGGGGCGGTATGGCTACACCTTC.